This T cell receptor beta chain is from a study of response to subunit inactivated influenza vaccine. Each CDR3 protein gets one entry after TCRdb re-called the RT-PCR reads with MiXCR. The sample holds around 180,000 distinct CDR3 sequences, approximately 8.7% seen once. Trimming took 7 bases from V and 5 from J; bases not matched to a gene: 13. CDR1 is DFQATT, CDR2 SNEGSKA, per germline (reference sequence). CDR3 length: 14 residues. This clonotype appeared a few times. Antigen unknown. Study-wide results and limits: The authors offered the suggestion that each seasonal influenza vaccination recruits few new T cells.

The sequence derives from a man in his fifties who received an inactivated influenza vaccine. Sequencing was performed on non-naive T cells sorted from PBMCs, taken on the day of vaccination. The rearrangement links TRBV20-1 to TRBJ2-7; 8 bases match TRBD1. The CDR3 loop is CSVSSGGHVNEQYF. The CDR3 DNA is TGCAGTGTTAGCTCAGGGGGCCATGTAAACGAGCAGTACTTC.